The sequence of this T cell receptor (beta chain) was determined in a study of a mutant IDH1 vaccine in newly diagnosed glioma. The time point was: week 11, during vaccination. Every single dose of the vaccine, 300 ug of mutant IDH1 20-mer peptide, came with topical imiquimod. This clone was seen once. Antigen specificity is unknown. Generated by immunoSEQ multiplex PCR, the TCRdb table keeps only in-frame clones and is missing some. The sample lists 20,000 to 30,000 clones; 70% to 80% were seen once. CDR1 and CDR2 (germline): MNHEY, SMNVEV (reference sequence). This CDR3 has 17 residues. The sequencing used PBMCs, collected from a glioma patient whose treatment included an IDH1 peptide vaccine. The J gene is TRBJ2-5, the V gene TRBV27, with 14 bases that match TRBD2. The end of the DNA aligns better with TRBJ2-7, so the J call may be wrong. This clonotype was obtained from a man aged 35-49 years with glioma. In nucleotides, the CDR3 is TGTGCCAGCAGTTTGAACGGACTAGCGGGAGGAGCCTACGAGCAGTACTTC. Amino acids: CASSLNGLAGGAYEQYF.